Listed below are T cell receptor beta chains from one sample, sequenced in a study of blood T cells in healthy people across ages. TCRdb passed the 5' RACE reads through MiXCR, listing each CDR3 protein once. The table includes approximately 800,000 distinct CDR3 sequences, nearly 60% detected once. Sample: blood. The receptors stem from a man aged 25-45 years in good health. CDR3s include the opening cysteine and the closing phenylalanine or tryptophan. Fields, in order: V gene, J gene, CDR3 protein.

V: TRBV30; J: TRBJ1-6; CDR3: CAWIIQGADSPLHF
V: TRBV7-9; J: TRBJ1-4; CDR3: CASSSLAGSNEKLFF
V: TRBV6-6; J: TRBJ1-2; CDR3: CASSSGRVLGGYGYTF
V: TRBV21-1; J: TRBJ1-2; CDR3: CASDRGDGYTF
V: TRBV9; J: TRBJ2-2; CDR3: CASSQGSAGELFF
V: TRBV11-2; J: TRBJ2-5; CDR3: CASSFHGTQYF
V: TRBV7-8; J: TRBJ2-5; CDR3: CASSLTEVLSETQYF
V: TRBV24-1; J: TRBJ2-5; CDR3: CATSDPNSKETQYF
V: TRBV9; J: TRBJ2-7; CDR3: CASSVAGDGKGGQYF
V: TRBV10-3; J: TRBJ2-3; CDR3: CAIYQGPSPWGTDTQYF
V: TRBV15; J: TRBJ2-3; CDR3: CATRQRGGTDTQYF
V: TRBV29-1; J: TRBJ2-1; CDR3: CSVASQGAAYNEQFF
V: TRBV5-1; J: TRBJ1-2; CDR3: CASSLVGTGSYTF
V: TRBV29-1; J: TRBJ2-7; CDR3: CSVAPGTGSYEQYF
V: TRBV4-2; J: TRBJ2-5; CDR3: CASSSSNTGTSGLYF
V: TRBV28; J: TRBJ2-7; CDR3: CASGPTVDSYEQYF
V: TRBV6-6; J: TRBJ2-1; CDR3: CASSLAGGSSEQFF
V: TRBV6-1; J: TRBJ2-7; CDR3: CASSVGLSYVQYF
V: TRBV7-2; J: -; CDR3: CASSLKGRGHEQYF
V: TRBV27; J: TRBJ1-1; CDR3: CASSSRGGWAEAFF
V: TRBV20-1; J: TRBJ2-1; CDR3: CSAPGLPSSSYNEQFF
V: TRBV6-2/TRBV6-3; J: TRBJ2-7; CDR3: CASSYTRIRDRTYEQYF
V: TRBV29-1; J: TRBJ2-7; CDR3: CSALAGGGQGAYEQYF